The clone carrying this T cell receptor (beta chain) has a handful of counts. Its target is unknown. The table came from immunoSEQ multiplex PCR; TCRdb's copy has only in-frame clones and leaves some out. This table has around 130,000 clones, nearly 90% appearing once. The data stem from a study of cytomegalovirus exposure and HLA in healthy donors. The CDR3 runs 14 residues. CDR1 is SGHNT, CDR2 YYREEE, per germline (reference sequence). V was clipped by 2 bases and J by 2 bases, with 10 bases between them. Study observations and caveats: The authors enumerated around 150 TCR beta chains as linked to cytomegalovirus. The majority of TCR sequences were rare, yet some public TCRs appeared in many donors. Subsequent analysis showed first-cohort TCR clusters tending to co-occur in roughly 130 validation repertoires. As confirmed in vitro, a few CMV-associated chains were specific for CMV antigens.

This TCR was recovered from a young man in good health and CMV-seronegative. The sequencing sample was made of PBMCs. The chain uses TRBV5-4 and TRBJ1-2, with TRBD1 as a possible D gene (5 bases). CDR3 loop: CASSFGQGNYGYTF. Here the CDR3 DNA reads TGTGCCAGCAGCTTCGGACAAGGGAACTATGGCTACACCTTC. Full variable domain (outside the CDR3, taken from reference TRBV5-4 and TRBJ1-2): ETGVTQSPTHLIKTRGQQVTLRCSSQSGHNTVSWYQQALGQGPQFIFQYYREEENGRGNFPPRFSGLQFPNYSSELNVNALELDDSALYLCASSFGQGNYGYTFGSGTRLTVV.